The rows below give T cell receptor beta chains drawn from one sample of a study of shared clonotypes between healthy human individuals. This table comes from immunoSEQ multiplex PCR, and its TCRdb copy is limited to in-frame clones, with some not included. The repertoire holds about 340,000 clones, with around four fifths as singletons. The sequenced sample consisted of memory CD4+ T cells sorted from blood. These receptors all come from a man aged 25 to 40 in good health. CDR3s include the opening cysteine and the closing phenylalanine or tryptophan. D genes are given only for firm matches. Not all rows give a size; the values are once, few, many and, for expanded clones, a class.

D	V	size	J	CDR3	DNA
NA	TRBV11-2	NA	TRBJ1-2	CASSLATGNYGYTF	TGTGCCAGCAGCTTAGCAACCGGAAACTATGGCTACACCTTC
TRBD2	TRBV10-3	NA	TRBJ2-1	CAINDGEGYNEQFF	TGTGCCATCAATGACGGGGAGGGGTACAATGAGCAGTTCTTC
TRBD1	TRBV6-6	many	TRBJ1-2	CASSLQGTNYGYTF	TGTGCCAGCAGTTTACAGGGGACCAACTATGGCTACACCTTC
NA	TRBV5-1	NA	TRBJ2-1	CASSLREYEQFF	TGCGCCAGCAGCTTGAGGGAATATGAGCAGTTCTTC
NA	TRBV6-6	NA	TRBJ2-2	CASRLTGRANTGELFF	TGTGCCAGCAGACTTACGGGTCGGGCGAACACCGGGGAGCTGTTTTTT
NA	TRBV5-6	NA	TRBJ2-2	CASSLSYRENTGELFF	TGTGCCAGCAGCCTCAGCTACAGGGAGAACACCGGGGAGCTGTTTTTT
TRBD2	TRBV19	NA	TRBJ2-5	CASSIGLAGGETQYF	TGTGCCAGTAGTATTGGGCTAGCGGGAGGAGAGACCCAGTACTTC
NA	TRBV7-9	NA	TRBJ1-1	CASSPQVNTEAFF	TGTGCCAGCAGCCCTCAGGTGAACACTGAAGCTTTCTTT
NA	TRBV18	NA	TRBJ1-1	CASSPFSTSGLMNTEAFF	TGTGCCAGCTCACCTTTTTCTACTAGTGGACTGATGAACACTGAAGCTTTCTTT
NA	TRBV27	NA	TRBJ2-5	CASSLMETQYF	TGTGCCAGCAGTTTAATGGAGACCCAGTACTTC
NA	TRBV5-1	NA	TRBJ1-2	CASSLDRNYGYTF	TGCGCCAGCAGCTTGGACAGAAACTATGGCTACACCTTC
NA	TRBV7-2	NA	TRBJ2-7	CASSQGAYEQYF	TGTGCCAGCAGCCAGGGCGCCTACGAGCAGTACTTC
NA	TRBV5-1	NA	TRBJ1-4	CASSSRDEKLFF	TGCGCCAGCAGCTCGAGGGATGAAAAACTGTTTTTT
NA	TRBV7-2	NA	TRBJ1-5	CASSFRGDQPQHF	TGTGCCAGCAGCTTTCGGGGGGATCAGCCCCAGCATTTT
NA	TRBV11-2	NA	TRBJ2-7	CASSTLQGVGTRHF	TGTGCCAGCAGCACGTTACAGGGAGTCGGGACTCGGCACTTC
NA	TRBV5-1	few	TRBJ2-3	CASSLSGRTDTQYF	TGCGCCAGCAGCTTAAGCGGTCGCACAGATACGCAGTATTTT
TRBD1	TRBV7-6	NA	TRBJ2-3	CASSSQGGGTDTQYF	TGTGCCAGCAGCTCACAGGGGGGCGGCACAGATACGCAGTATTTT
TRBD2	TRBV28	NA	TRBJ2-7	CASSLPLAGGREQYF	TGTGCCAGCAGTTTACCACTAGCGGGAGGGAGAGAGCAGTACTTC
TRBD2	TRBV5-4	NA	TRBJ2-3	CASSTPRTSGRGPPDTQYF	TGTGCCAGCAGCACACCCCGGACTAGCGGGAGAGGGCCCCCAGATACGCAGTATTTT
NA	TRBV14	few	TRBJ2-7	CASSQGLYYEQYF	TGTGCCAGCAGCCAGGGTCTCTACTACGAGCAGTACTTC
TRBD1	TRBV5-1	NA	TRBJ2-2	CASRVRDRDFAGELFF	TGCGCCAGCAGGGTCCGGGACAGGGATTTTGCCGGGGAGCTGTTTTTT
NA	TRBV7-8	NA	TRBJ1-5	CASSFFYPGPDHQPQHF	TGTGCCAGCAGCTTTTTTTATCCGGGTCCAGATCATCAGCCCCAGCATTTT
NA	TRBV29-1	NA	TRBJ2-7	CSVANRKEQYF	TGCAGCGTTGCTAATAGGAAGGAGCAGTACTTC
TRBD1	TRBV10-3	NA	TRBJ2-2	CAIADRANTGELFF	TGTGCCATTGCTGACAGGGCGAACACCGGGGAGCTGTTTTTT
NA	TRBV5-1	NA	TRBJ2-5	CASSLEGQETQYF	TGCGCCAGCAGTTTAGAGGGACAAGAGACCCAGTACTTC
NA	TRBV7-9	NA	TRBJ1-2	CASSNTGWADGYTF	TGTGCCAGCAGCAATACAGGGTGGGCTGATGGCTACACCTTC
TRBD2	TRBV19	NA	TRBJ2-1	CASRTSGRGSYNEQFF	TGTGCCAGCAGGACTAGCGGGAGGGGATCCTACAATGAGCAGTTCTTC
NA	TRBV9	NA	TRBJ1-3	CASSQRASGNTIYF	TGTGCCAGCAGCCAGCGAGCCTCTGGAAACACCATATATTTT
NA	TRBV20-1	NA	TRBJ2-1	CSARWGEQFF	TGCAGTGCTAGGTGGGGTGAGCAGTTCTTC
TRBD1	TRBV6-1	NA	TRBJ2-1	CASSPLTTGNNEQFF	TGTGCCAGCAGTCCATTGACGACAGGGAACAATGAGCAGTTCTTC
TRBD2	TRBV28	NA	TRBJ2-3	CASRGIGLASDTQYF	TGTGCCAGCAGGGGAATCGGACTAGCGTCGGATACGCAGTATTTT
NA	TRBV28	NA	TRBJ1-1	CASSFPGVSEAFF	TGTGCCAGCAGTTTTCCAGGGGTCAGTGAAGCTTTCTTT
TRBD1	TRBV5-1	NA	TRBJ1-2	CASSTGTANYGYTF	TGCGCCAGCAGCACCGGGACAGCGAACTATGGCTACACCTTC
NA	TRBV2	NA	TRBJ2-2	CASMWTDAGELFF	TGTGCCAGCATGTGGACAGACGCCGGGGAGCTGTTTTTT
NA	TRBV14	NA	TRBJ2-7	CASSQGLLRSGYEQYF	TGTGCCAGCAGCCAAGGACTTTTACGTAGCGGCTACGAGCAGTACTTC
TRBD1	TRBV25-1	NA	TRBJ1-1	CASSEGTGNTEAFF	TGTGCCAGCAGTGAAGGGACAGGGAACACTGAAGCTTTCTTT
TRBD2	TRBV5-1	NA	TRBJ2-2	CASSLLGGDDTGELFF	TGCGCCAGCAGCCTGCTGGGAGGGGACGACACCGGGGAGCTGTTTTTT
TRBD2	TRBV11-2	NA	TRBJ2-1	CASSFQSGRAREQFF	TGTGCCAGCAGCTTTCAAAGCGGGAGGGCCCGCGAGCAGTTCTTC
TRBD2	TRBV28	NA	TRBJ2-1	CASLSGGGYNEQFF	TGTGCCAGTTTATCGGGCGGGGGTTACAATGAGCAGTTCTTC
NA	TRBV25-1	NA	TRBJ2-5	CASSPTRPRFDETQYF	TGTGCCAGCAGTCCAACCCGCCCTAGATTTGACGAGACCCAGTACTTC
NA	TRBV7-9	NA	TRBJ2-1	CASSTELPSYNEQFF	TGTGCCAGCAGTACGGAGCTACCCTCCTACAATGAGCAGTTCTTC
NA	TRBV6-6	NA	TRBJ2-5	CASSYSSGFGRTQYF	TGTGCCAGCAGTTACTCGAGTGGATTTGGGAGGACCCAGTACTTC
NA	TRBV10-1	NA	TRBJ2-7	CASSSRAQPPLYEQYF	TGCGCCAGCAGTAGCCGGGCTCAGCCACCCCTCTACGAGCAGTACTTC
TRBD2	TRBV5-1	NA	TRBJ2-1	CASSAGLAGGHEQFF	TGCGCCAGCAGCGCGGGACTAGCGGGAGGCCATGAGCAGTTCTTC
NA	TRBV6-1	NA	TRBJ1-2	CASSDKGDAF	TGTGCCAGCAGTGATAAAGGGGACGCCTTC
NA	TRBV14	NA	TRBJ1-3	CASSPRDRYSGNTIYF	TGTGCCAGCAGCCCCCGGGACCGATACTCTGGAAACACCATATATTTT
NA	TRBV2	NA	TRBJ2-2	CASRGEPTGELFF	TGTGCCAGCAGGGGAGAACCGACCGGGGAGCTGTTTTTT
TRBD2	TRBV10-3	few	TRBJ2-3	CAISWASGSTDTQYF	TGTGCCATCAGTTGGGCTAGCGGGAGTACAGATACGCAGTATTTT
TRBD2	TRBV4-1	NA	TRBJ2-5	CASSPSSSGSRETQYF	TGCGCCAGCAGCCCGTCCAGTAGCGGGAGTAGAGAGACCCAGTACTTC
NA	TRBV29-1	few	TRBJ2-7	CSVGEGHNYEQYF	TGCAGCGTCGGGGAGGGACACAACTACGAGCAGTACTTC
TRBD1	TRBV7-2	NA	TRBJ1-2	CASSLVESWDRGGYTF	TGTGCCAGCAGCTTAGTTGAGAGTTGGGACAGAGGGGGGTACACCTTC
NA	TRBV5-1	NA	TRBJ2-5	CASSLVPPETQYF	TGCGCCAGCAGCTTGGTTCCTCCAGAGACCCAGTACTTC
TRBD1	TRBV6-6	many	TRBJ1-1	CASSQQGAGLTEAFF	TGTGCCAGCAGTCAACAGGGGGCTGGACTCACTGAAGCTTTCTTT
TRBD2	TRBV28	NA	TRBJ2-3	CASGVSGSGTDTQYF	TGTGCCAGCGGAGTTAGCGGGAGTGGCACAGATACGCAGTATTTT
NA	TRBV29-1	NA	TRBJ1-4	CSAGGQGSNEKLFF	TGCAGCGCCGGTGGTCAGGGGTCTAATGAAAAACTGTTTTTT